This is a list of T cell receptor beta chains from one sample in a study of T cell repertoires in cytomegalovirus infection. Each CDR3 protein gets one entry after TCRdb re-called the reads with MiXCR. Here the sample spans tens of thousands of distinct CDR3 sequences, more than 3% being singletons. Sequenced sample: PBMCs. Receptors were obtained from a human donor in good health (CMV status not recorded). Some clones in this sample may be carry-over from other donors' samples. Each CDR3 is given with its conserved first and last residue. D genes are given only for firm matches. Where a row states a size, it is once, few, many or the class of an expanded clone; other rows omit it.

V	D	J	size	CDR3	DNA
TRBV7-6	-	TRBJ2-1	many	CASSRRGGGGNEQFF	TGTGCCAGCAGCCGTAGGGGGGGAGGGGGGAATGAGCAGTTCTTC
TRBV5-1	-	TRBJ2-7	few	CASSAGAGTVSYEQYF	TGCGCCAGCAGCGCGGGGGCCGGGACAGTATCCTACGAGCAGTACTTC
TRBV5-1	-	TRBJ1-1	many	CASSLAPNTEAFF	TGCGCCAGCAGCTTGGCCCCGAACACTGAAGCTTTCTTT
TRBV4-2	-	TRBJ1-1	many	CASSQTLEQGVNTEAFF	TGTGCCAGCAGCCAAACCCTCGAACAGGGAGTGAACACTGAAGCTTTCTTT
TRBV7-2	TRBD2	TRBJ2-5	many	CASSFRGGRKQETQYF	TGTGCCAGCAGCTTTCGGGGGGGGCGCAAACAAGAGACCCAGTACTTC
TRBV18	-	TRBJ2-5	many	CASSPPGPGETQYF	TGTGCCAGCTCACCACCAGGGCCTGGGGAGACCCAGTACTTC
TRBV27	TRBD1	TRBJ1-2	many	CASSLQGGNYGYTF	TGTGCCAGCAGTTTACAGGGGGGCAACTATGGCTACACCTTC
TRBV6-6	-	TRBJ2-7	many	CASRIDGTIYEQYF	TGTGCCAGCAGAATCGATGGGACCATCTACGAGCAGTACTTC
TRBV7-9	TRBD1	TRBJ1-2	many	CASSPTFNRGDHFYGYTF	TGTGCCAGCAGCCCCACATTCAACAGGGGCGACCATTTCTATGGCTACACCTTC
TRBV7-2	-	TRBJ1-2	many	CASSLFANYGYTF	TGTGCCAGCAGCTTGTTCGCTAACTATGGCTACACCTTC
TRBV7-2	-	TRBJ1-4	many	CASSSFGGEKLFF	TGTGCCAGCTCCTCCTTTGGGGGAGAAAAACTGTTTTTT
TRBV7-2	TRBD2	TRBJ2-7	-	CASSPTSGRGEQYF	TGTGCCAGCAGCCCGACTAGCGGGAGGGGGGAGCAGTACTTC
TRBV10-3	-	TRBJ2-5	many	CATGSGAGETQYF	TGTGCCACCGGGTCGGGGGCTGGAGAGACCCAGTACTTC
TRBV7-4	TRBD1	TRBJ1-1	many	CASSLPPVDRGRGSNGEAFF	TGTGCCAGCAGCTTACCCCCCGTAGACAGGGGGCGGGGGTCGAACGGTGAAGCTTTCTTT
TRBV7-8	TRBD1	TRBJ1-1	many	CASSNKQGIGEAFF	TGTGCCAGCAGCAACAAACAGGGGATCGGTGAAGCTTTCTTT
TRBV20-1	-	TRBJ2-4	many	CSARPRAENIQYF	TGCAGTGCTAGGCCCAGGGCGGAAAACATTCAGTACTTC
TRBV7-2	-	TRBJ2-1	many	CASSNRDGYNEQFF	TGTGCCAGCAGCAACCGGGACGGATACAATGAGCAGTTCTTC
TRBV7-2	-	TRBJ1-1	many	CASSSRGVNTEAFF	TGTGCCAGCAGCTCCCGGGGAGTGAACACTGAAGCTTTCTTT
TRBV7-2	TRBD2	TRBJ2-2	many	CASSFFSAGGSSGELFF	TGTGCCAGCAGCTTTTTTAGCGCGGGAGGTTCGTCCGGGGAGCTGTTTTTT
TRBV7-2	-	TRBJ2-1	many	CASSLGQSPTYNEQFF	TGTGCCAGCAGCTTAGGACAATCTCCTACCTACAATGAGCAGTTCTTC
TRBV7-8	-	TRBJ1-2	many	CASSVSLVRGGGYTF	TGTGCCAGCAGCGTATCCCTCGTCAGGGGTGGTGGCTACACCTTC
TRBV7-2	-	TRBJ2-2	many	CASSTRRNTGELFF	TGTGCCAGCAGCACCAGACGAAACACCGGGGAGCTGTTTTTT
TRBV28	-	TRBJ2-5	-	CASSKASQETQYF	TGTGCCAGCAGCAAGGCGAGTCAAGAGACCCAGTACTTC
TRBV6-8	-	TRBJ1-2	many	CASSYSQGYTYGYTF	TGTGCCAGCAGTTACTCACAGGGATATACCTATGGCTACACCTTC
TRBV7-2	-	TRBJ2-7	many	CASSRVAAPYEQYF	TGTGCCAGCAGCCGGGTAGCGGCCCCCTACGAGCAGTACTTC
TRBV7-2	-	TRBJ1-4	many	CASSLGGGGTNEKLFF	TGTGCCAGCAGCTTAGGAGGGGGTGGAACTAATGAAAAACTGTTTTTT
TRBV7-2	-	TRBJ1-5	many	CASSLGGGMPQHF	TGTGCCAGCAGCTTAGGTGGGGGTATGCCCCAGCATTTT
TRBV7-3	-	TRBJ2-1	once	CVSSTQTNSGEGYNEQFF	TGTGTCAGCAGTACTCAAACCAATAGCGGAGAGGGCTACAATGAGCAGTTCTTC
TRBV7-2	TRBD1	TRBJ1-1	many	CASRRQGNTEAFF	TGTGCCAGCAGGAGACAGGGGAACACTGAAGCTTTCTTT